The sequence of this T cell receptor (beta chain) was determined in a study of blood T cell repertoires in COVID-19. Across the whole study: The analysed material was cDNA or gDNA that came from T cells, B-cell-depleted T cells, or PBMCs.

The CDR3 length is 17 residues. Per germline, CDR1 SGHRS and CDR2 YFSETQ. J lost 4 bases, V lost 4 bases, and 15 bases had no gene match. Methods used by the authors: Estimation of nucleated cell counts was performed using reference gene primer amplification. The method was immunoSEQ multiplex PCR; TCRdb's version includes in-frame clones alone and lacks a portion of them. The DNA gave D and trimming, while V, J and clone size come from that table. The table includes around 92,000 clones, 65% to 85% detected once. This sequence joins TRBV5-1 and TRBJ2-5; TRBD2 matches 8 bases. Input material: peripheral blood. This TCR was recovered from a woman older than 75 with acute or convalescent COVID-19. The CDR3 region has the DNA TGCGCCAGCAGCCCGGCGGGGATAACGGGAGGGGGAGAGACCCAGTACTTC. Its translation: CASSPAGITGGGETQYF. The variable domain in full, completed from reference TRBV5-1 and TRBJ2-5, reads KAGVTQTPRYLIKTRGQQVTLSCSPISGHRSVSWYQQTPGQGLQFLFEYFSETQRNKGNFPGRFSGRQFSNSRSEMNVSTLELGDSALYLCASSPAGITGGGETQYFGPGTRLLVL.